Presented here are 32 T cell receptor beta chains from one specimen sequenced in a study of early T cells in non-severe SARS-CoV-2 infection. Using its own MiXCR run on the 5' RACE reads, TCRdb lists one record per CDR3 protein. There are under 100,000 distinct CDR3 sequences in the sample; roughly 15% occur only once, and about 1.4% lies in the top ten. The sample comprised whole blood. Source of these receptors: an adult who was a healthcare worker with PCR-confirmed SARS-CoV-2 infection or an uninfected control (not recorded which).

This clonotype was recorded a few times. The CDR3: CASSQSPGANTGELFF. DNA of the CDR3: TGCGCCAGCAGCCAATCACCGGGAGCGAACACCGGGGAGCTGTTTTTT. The rearrangement joins TRBV4-1 to TRBJ2-2; possible D gene TRBD2, 6 bases. Between the trimmed V and J ends, which lost 2 bases and 0 bases, there was a span of 10 bases. The length of the CDR3 is 16 residues. Germline V gene lookup returns CDR1 MGHRA and CDR2 YSYEKL.

There are many counts of this clonotype. The V call is TRBV7-2, the J call TRBJ2-7, with D uncertain. The germline gives CDR1 SGHTA, CDR2 FQGNSA. This CDR3 is 13 amino acids long. The ends were cut back, 1 base at V and 1 base at J, with 5 bases in the middle. The CDR3 nucleotides read TGTGCCAGCAGCTTAGTCCCATCCTACGAGCAGTACTTC. Translation gives CASSLVPSYEQYF. Based on the CDR3 plus reference TRBV7-2 and TRBJ2-7, the full variable domain is GAGVSQSPSNKVTEKGKDVELRCDPISGHTALYWYRQSLGQGLEFLIYFQGNSAPDKSGLPSDRFSAERTGGSVSTLTIQRTQQEDSAVYLCASSLVPSYEQYFGPGTRLTVT.

J is TRBJ2-1 and V is TRBV29-1; weak D call: TRBD1 (6 bases). This CDR3 comprises 10 residues. From germline, CDR1 is SQVTM and CDR2 ANQGSEA. V was shortened by 7 bases and J by 10 bases, with 11 bases between the two germline ends. CDR3 coding DNA: TGCAGCGGGGGGCAGGAGGAGCAGTTCTTC. Its translation is CSGGQEEQFF.

This clonotype appeared a few times. The rearrangement uses TRBV11-2 and TRBJ2-5, with 7 bases aligning to TRBD2. Germline loops: CDR1 SGHAT, CDR2 FQNNGV. The CDR3 contains 14 residues. V dropped 2 bases and J dropped 1; count of bases not matched to a gene: 1. CDR3 sequence reads: CASSLRGVQETQYF. The CDR3 DNA sequence: TGTGCCAGCAGCTTACGGGGGGTCCAAGAGACCCAGTACTTC.

The chain recombines TRBV20-1 with TRBJ2-1; TRBD2 matches 9 bases. The CDR3 contains 16 residues. Germline loops: CDR1 DFQATT, CDR2 SNEGSKA (reference sequence). The CDR3 nucleotides read TGCAGCGGGACTGAGCGGGGGGCCCGCTCCTACAATGAGCAGTTCTTC. Protein product: CSGTERGARSYNEQFF.

This clonotype showed up many times. The chain is built from TRBV7-8 and TRBJ1-2; possibly TRBD1 for D (5 bases). Germline V gene data show CDR1 as SGHVS and CDR2 as FQNEAQ. The CDR3 has 14 amino acids. V was pared by 3 bases and J by 4 bases, with 12 bases between. CDR3 amino acids: CASSFGAQGYGYTF. For the CDR3, the DNA is TGTGCCAGCAGCTTCGGGGCGCAGGGCTATGGCTACACCTTC.

This clonotype occurred a few times. The chain uses TRBV7-9 and TRBJ2-3; D is unresolved. CDR3 length: 13 amino acids. The V gene lost 5 bases and the J gene lost 4 bases, with 10 bases spanning the gap. Germline V gene sequence: CDR1 SEHNR, CDR2 FQNEAQ (reference sequence). The CDR3 DNA is TGTGCCAGCAGCCTCCAAGGTCCAGATACGCAGTATTTT. Translating it yields CASSLQGPDTQYF.

This clonotype was picked up many times. V gene TRBV20-1 combines with J gene TRBJ1-2; the match to TRBD1 covers 7 bases. The V gene end was trimmed by 1 base and the J gene end by 2 bases; junction bases not matched to a gene: 7. The CDR3 extends over 15 amino acids. Germline CDR1 is DFQATT and CDR2 is SNEGSKA (reference sequence). The CDR3 DNA reads TGCAGTGCTAGAGGACAGGGAGGGTCGAACTATGGCTACACCTTC. Encoded protein: CSARGQGGSNYGYTF.

In its sample, this clonotype was seen many times. The CDR3: CASSTSGGPNEQFF. The CDR3 DNA sequence: TGTGCCAGTAGTACCAGCGGGGGCCCCAATGAGCAGTTCTTC. The chain has TRBV19 and TRBJ2-1; 8 positions match TRBD2. V was pared by 4 bases and J by 6 bases, with 5 bases of the junction left unmatched. Looked up from germline, CDR1 is LNHDA and CDR2 is SQIVND (reference sequence). The length of the CDR3 is 14 residues. The full variable domain, completed using reference TRBV19 and TRBJ2-1, is DGGITQSPKYLFRKEGQNVTLSCEQNLNHDAMYWYRQDPGQGLRLIYYSQIVNDFQKGDIAEGYSVSREKKESFPLTVTSAQKNPTAFYLCASSTSGGPNEQFFGPGTRLTVL.

V and J are TRBV27 and TRBJ2-2; D not resolved. V lost 5 bases and J 4 bases, leaving 5 bases between the germline ends. The CDR3 loop spans 12 amino acids. CDR1 is MNHEY, CDR2 SMNVEV, per germline (reference sequence). The CDR3 sequence is CASSRLTGELFF. The DNA of the CDR3 is TGTGCCAGCAGTAGGCTCACCGGGGAGCTGTTTTTT.

This clonotype appeared many times. The chain is built from TRBV27 and TRBJ2-2, with D perhaps TRBD1 (6 bases). The ends were cut back, 3 bases at V and 2 bases at J, with 13 bases in the middle. This CDR3 is 16 amino acids long. The germline CDR1 and CDR2 sequences are MNHEY and SMNVEV (reference sequence). CDR3: CASSFVGRGNTGELFF. CDR3 DNA: TGTGCCAGCAGTTTCGTTGGCAGGGGAAACACCGGGGAGCTGTTTTTT.

The rearrangement links TRBV3-1 to TRBJ1-1; no clear D. The germline V gene encodes CDR1 LGHDT and CDR2 YNNKEL (reference sequence). The CDR3 contains 11 residues. V lost 4 bases and J lost 7, with 7 bases in between. The CDR3 loop is CASSLGSEAFF. DNA for the CDR3: TGTGCCAGCAGCCTGGGGAGTGAAGCTTTCTTT.

This clonotype was detected ten times or more. The chain joins TRBV28 to TRBJ1-2; D not certain. Germline CDR1 and CDR2: MDHEN and SYDVKM. Trimming left V 3 bases short and J 8 bases short, with 16 bases between. There are 14 residues in the CDR3. CDR3 protein: CASSFPGGAGGYTF. The CDR3, as DNA: TGTGCCAGCAGTTTCCCGGGAGGCGCGGGGGGCTACACCTTC.

A few counts support this clonotype. The chain has TRBV12-3 or TRBV12-4 and TRBJ1-1; perhaps TRBD1 as D (5 bases). V was cut by 0 bases and J by 5 bases, with 13 bases left in between. CDR3 length equals 15 residues. The DNA of the CDR3 is TGTGCCAGCAGTTTAGCGCAGGGACCCCGAACTGAAGCTTTCTTT. Residues: CASSLAQGPRTEAFF.

This clonotype was seen more than once but under ten times. The chain is built from TRBV14 and TRBJ2-3; D perhaps matches TRBD1 (6 bases). This CDR3 spans 14 amino acids. Germline V gene lookup returns CDR1 SGHDN and CDR2 FVKESK. V was trimmed by 4 bases and J by 4 bases, leaving 12 bases between them. The CDR3 protein is CASSRGLAADTQYF. CDR3 nucleotide sequence: TGTGCCAGCAGCCGGGGGCTAGCCGCAGATACGCAGTATTTT.

A few counts support this clonotype. This chain connects TRBV25-1 to TRBJ1-3, with TRBD1 as a possible D gene (6 bases). V shed 6 bases and J shed 4 bases, with 16 bases lying between them. Germline V gives CDR1 MGHDK, CDR2 SYGVNS. The CDR3 covers 15 residues. The CDR3 is CASRDAGGPGNTIYF. The CDR3 bases are TGTGCCAGCAGGGACGCCGGGGGGCCCGGAAACACCATATATTTT. Variable domain in full (rest from reference TRBV25-1 and TRBJ1-3): EADIYQTPRYLVIGTGKKITLECSQTMGHDKMYWYQQDPGMELHLIHYSYGVNSTEKGDLSSESTVSRIRTEHFPLTLESARPSHTSQYLCASRDAGGPGNTIYFGEGSWLTVV.

This clonotype was seen a handful of times. This chain uses TRBV18 with TRBJ1-4, with 8 positions matching TRBD1. Germline V lookup: CDR1 KGHSH, CDR2 LQKENI. This CDR3 has 20 residues. V dropped 1 base and J dropped 0; count of bases not matched to a gene: 13. CDR3 in DNA: TGTGCCAGCTCACCACGAGGACAGGGACGTTTCGAAGCAACTAATGAAAAACTGTTTTTT. It is translated as CASSPRGQGRFEATNEKLFF.

This clonotype was counted ten times or more. The chain has TRBV5-6 and TRBJ2-1, with 9 bases aligning to TRBD1. The CDR3 has 16 residues. Trimming cost V 0 bases and J 2 bases; bases outside gene matches: 3. The germline CDR1 and CDR2 sequences are SGHDT and YYEEEE. CDR3 residues: CASSLARTGAYNEQFF. The DNA of the CDR3 is TGTGCCAGCAGCTTGGCCAGGACAGGGGCCTACAATGAGCAGTTCTTC.

The J gene is TRBJ1-3, the V gene TRBV4-3; D remains unclear. There are 13 residues in the CDR3. Germline V gene data show CDR1 as LGHNA and CDR2 as YSLEER. Between the trimmed V and J ends, which lost 0 bases and 4 bases, there was a span of 4 bases. The CDR3 reads CASSQEEGNTIYF. The CDR3 coding sequence is TGCGCCAGCAGCCAAGAAGAGGGAAACACCATATATTTT.

This clonotype was observed a few times. CDR3 coding DNA: TGTGCCAGCACCCCGACAGTGAGGAACTATGGCTACACCTTC. Encoded protein: CASTPTVRNYGYTF. V gene TRBV6-2 or TRBV6-3 combines with J gene TRBJ1-2; maybe TRBD1 (5 bases). The CDR3 spans 14 residues. Trimming pared 7 bases from V and 2 bases from J, leaving 14 bases between. Looked up from germline, CDR1 is MNHEY and CDR2 is SVGEGT.

The chain links TRBV5-1 to TRBJ2-5, with no clear D. Trimming removed 0 bases from V and 1 base from J, with 10 bases in between. The length of the CDR3 is 15 residues. Germline CDR1 SGHRS, CDR2 YFSETQ. Here the CDR3 reads CASSLGDLAQETQYF. CDR3 DNA sequence: TGCGCCAGCAGCTTGGGAGACCTCGCCCAAGAGACCCAGTACTTC.

CDR3 protein: CSARVVGGGNIQYF. The DNA for the CDR3 is TGCAGTGCTAGAGTGGTAGGGGGCGGAAACATTCAGTACTTC. This rearrangement joins TRBV20-1 to TRBJ2-4, with 7 bases lining up with TRBD1. Trimming removed 1 base from V and 6 bases from J; junction bases left unmatched: 6. The germline gives CDR1 DFQATT, CDR2 SNEGSKA (reference sequence). The CDR3 is 14 residues long.

This clonotype was recorded many times. This chain's CDR3 is CASSSQGVSGANVLTF. The CDR3 DNA sequence: TGTGCCAGCAGTTCACAGGGAGTATCTGGGGCCAACGTCCTGACTTTC. The chain combines TRBV6-2 or TRBV6-3 with TRBJ2-6, with a possible D match to TRBD1 (6 bases). V lost 4 bases and J 1 base, leaving 11 bases between the germline ends. From germline, CDR1 is MNHEY and CDR2 SVGEGT. This CDR3 has 16 amino acids.

The J gene is TRBJ1-1, the V gene TRBV18; TRBD1 matches at 9 bases. Unmatched junction bases numbered 6, after V lost 6 bases and J lost 1 base. Germline values: CDR1 KGHSH, CDR2 LQKENI. The CDR3 covers 15 residues. CDR3 in amino acids: CASSSQGAENTEAFF. The DNA of the CDR3 is TGTGCCAGCTCTTCACAGGGGGCTGAGAACACTGAAGCTTTCTTT.

This clonotype was counted many times. The chain joins TRBV4-1 to TRBJ1-2; 10 positions match TRBD1. The CDR3 contains 16 residues. CDR1 and CDR2 from the germline V gene are MGHRA and YSYEKL. J gave up 2 bases and V 1 base, and 4 bases lay outside the gene matches. The CDR3 reads CASSQAGQGSNYGYTF. The CDR3 DNA reads TGCGCCAGCAGCCAAGCGGGACAGGGGAGCAACTATGGCTACACCTTC.

This clonotype was found many times. This chain links TRBV11-2 with TRBJ2-7, with D perhaps matching TRBD1 (6 bases). The V gene's germline CDR1 is SGHAT and CDR2 FQNNGV. V shed 1 base and J shed 3 bases, with 10 bases lying between them. The CDR3 extends over 14 amino acids. CDR3 coding DNA: TGTGCCAGCAGCTTAGTACAGGGAAACTACGAGCAGTACTTC. This translates into CASSLVQGNYEQYF.

The chain recombines TRBV12-2 with TRBJ2-5; the D segment call TRBD2 is taken from the table without a DNA check. TRBV12-2 is annotated as a pseudogene. The CDR3 contains 14 residues. CDR3 sequence reads: CASRPRGYQETQYF. The CDR3 DNA reads as TGTGCAAGTCGCCCCCGCGGGTACCAAGAGACCCAGTACTTC.

The chain uses TRBV7-9 and TRBJ1-2; D is undetermined. The CDR3 contains 14 residues. The ends were cut back, 3 bases at V and 0 bases at J, with 8 bases in the middle. Germline CDR1 and CDR2: SEHNR and FQNEAQ (reference sequence). The CDR3 DNA follows: TGTGCCAGCAGCTTCGACTGGGCTAACTATGGCTACACCTTC. Encoded protein: CASSFDWANYGYTF.

This clonotype was picked up many times. V is TRBV10-1 and J is TRBJ1-1; D is unclear. The V end lost 4 bases, the J end lost 7 bases, and 10 bases lay between the germline ends. The germline gives CDR1 WNHNN, CDR2 SYGVQD (reference sequence). CDR3 length equals 12 residues. This chain's CDR3 is CASSAWGGEAFF. The CDR3 coding sequence is TGCGCCAGCAGTGCCTGGGGAGGTGAAGCTTTCTTT.

V is TRBV4-3 and J is TRBJ1-1; 10 bases line up with TRBD1. Germline CDR1 is LGHNA and CDR2 is YSLEER. V lost 1 base to trimming and J lost 0 bases; unmatched junction nucleotides: 8. The CDR3 sequence is 18 residues long. As DNA, the CDR3 is TGCGCCAGCAGCCAAGCCGGGACAGGGGCCTCAATGAACACTGAAGCTTTCTTT. Residues: CASSQAGTGASMNTEAFF.

This clonotype was seen at least ten times. The rearrangement uses TRBV10-3 and TRBJ2-3; maybe TRBD1 (5 bases). There are 13 residues in the CDR3. Germline values: CDR1 ENHRY, CDR2 SYGVKD. Trimming took 3 bases from V and 7 from J, leaving 11 bases between them. CDR3 loop: CAISEGGANTQYF. In DNA form, the CDR3 reads TGTGCCATCAGTGAAGGTGGGGCAAATACGCAGTATTTT.

This clonotype has at least ten counts. This chain joins TRBV11-2 and TRBJ2-1; 7 positions agree with TRBD1. The germline gives CDR1 SGHAT, CDR2 FQNNGV. CDR3 size: 14 residues. The trim removed 5 bases at V and 2 bases at J, leaving 3 bases unmatched. The CDR3 bases are TGTGCCAGCAGCCGGACAGGCCCCTACAATGAGCAGTTCTTC. It encodes CASSRTGPYNEQFF.